The 31 T cell receptor beta chains presented below share a single source sample, sequenced in a study of identical twins. One entry per CDR3 protein, called by TCRdb with MiXCR from the 5' RACE reads. The profile shows 1.5 million to 2 million distinct CDR3 sequences, under 35% of them singletons. The specimen was cord blood. These receptor sequences come from a newborn girl in good health.

Comments on this clonotype: The junction differs from germline at one of its ends, possibly a read error. The chain couples TRBV19 to TRBJ2-7, with a weak D call TRBD2 (6 bases). In germline, CDR1 is LNHDA, CDR2 SQIVND (reference sequence). This CDR3 spans 15 amino acids. As DNA, the CDR3 is TGTGCCTGTAGTATCACCCGGGGGATCAACTACGAGCAGTACTTC. Its protein is CACSITRGINYEQYF. Full variable domain (outside the CDR3, taken from reference TRBV19 and TRBJ2-7): DGGITQSPKYLFRKEGQNVTLSCEQNLNHDAMYWYRQDPGQGLRLIYYSQIVNDFQKGDIAEGYSVSREKKESFPLTVTSAQKNPTAFYLCACSITRGINYEQYFGPGTRLTVT.

The V and J genes are TRBV28 and TRBJ1-1; D not resolved. CDR1 is MDHEN and CDR2 is SYDVKM in the germline V gene. The CDR3 spans 14 residues. Trimming shortened V by 1 base and J by 0 bases, and 6 bases separated the two germline ends. CDR3 amino acids: CASSLSVLNTEAFF. The CDR3 DNA follows: TGTGCCAGCAGTTTATCTGTCCTGAACACTGAAGCTTTCTTT.

In this sample, this clonotype turned up once. The chain joins TRBV7-2 to TRBJ1-3; no firm D call. Deletions cut 5 bases from V and 7 bases from J, with 12 bases between. Germline V gives CDR1 SGHTA, CDR2 FQGNSA. CDR3 length equals 13 residues. The CDR3 sequence: CASSPPGGNTIYF. The CDR3 nucleotides are TGTGCCAGCAGCCCTCCAGGAGGGAACACCATATATTTT.

This clonotype was seen more than once but under ten times. The V and J genes are TRBV20-1 and TRBJ2-7; D might be TRBD2 (6 bases). Germline CDR1 and CDR2: DFQATT and SNEGSKA (reference sequence). The CDR3 totals 15 residues. V dropped 6 bases and J dropped 3 bases, with 21 bases sitting between them. CDR3 nucleotide sequence: TGCAGTGCAAAGAGGGCGGGGCTCCTATTCTACGAGCAGTACTTC. Its translation is CSAKRAGLLFYEQYF.

Comments on this clonotype: A junction end diverges from the germline sequence, so it may reflect a read error. J is TRBJ2-3 and V is TRBV7-2; D might be TRBD2 (5 bases). CDR1 is SGHTA, CDR2 FQGNSA, per germline. There are 15 residues in the CDR3. The CDR3 nucleotides read TGTGCCAGCAGGTGGCGGGTCTCTAGCACAGATAGGCAGTATTTT. This gives the protein CASRWRVSSTDRQYF.

This clonotype has only a few counts. The chain couples TRBV5-6 to TRBJ1-2, with 8 bases that match TRBD1. CDR1 and CDR2 from the germline V gene are SGHDT and YYEEEE. There are 16 residues in the CDR3. Trimming at V came to 2 bases and at J to 8 bases, leaving 14 bases not matched to a gene. The CDR3 DNA sequence: TGTGCCAGCAGCTTAGGACAGGGAGGCCCGCTTAGGGGCTACACCTTC. Amino acid sequence: CASSLGQGGPLRGYTF.

This clonotype showed up just a few times. The CDR3 region has the DNA TGTGCCAGCAGCTTAGATCTAATGGAGACCCAGTACTTC. Protein: CASSLDLMETQYF. The chain links TRBV11-2 to TRBJ2-5; D is undetermined. This CDR3 comprises 13 residues. Germline CDR1 and CDR2: SGHAT and FQNNGV. Trimming removed 0 bases from V and 5 bases from J, with 7 bases in between.

There are a few counts of this clonotype. This chain links TRBV27 with TRBJ2-4; TRBD1 agrees at 9 bases. With the DNA end fitting TRBJ2-7 better, the J assignment may be wrong. CDR3 length: 16 residues. The germline V gene encodes CDR1 MNHEY and CDR2 SMNVEV (reference sequence). The CDR3 bases are TGTGCCAGCATCTCCCGGCCGGGACAGGGAACCTACGAGCAGTACTTC. Amino acids: CASISRPGQGTYEQYF.

The chain recombines TRBV6-1 with TRBJ2-7; the match to TRBD2 covers 11 bases. This CDR3 contains 16 residues. Per germline, CDR1 MNHNS and CDR2 SASEGT. The V gene end was trimmed by 7 bases and the J gene end by 3 bases; junction bases not matched to a gene: 11. CDR3 residues: CASKRLAGQHYYEQYF. The CDR3 DNA reads TGTGCCAGCAAAAGACTAGCGGGGCAGCATTACTACGAGCAGTACTTC.

V is TRBV12-3 or TRBV12-4 and J is TRBJ2-3; D gene unclear. V was shortened by 6 bases and J by 0 bases, with 13 bases between the two germline ends. The CDR3 consists of 15 residues. The CDR3 here is CASRRSFTSTDTQYF. CDR3 DNA sequence: TGTGCCAGCAGGCGGAGCTTCACTAGCACAGATACGCAGTATTTT.

To note about this clonotype: The germline gene is not matched at one end of the junction; a read error may be the cause. In DNA, the CDR3 is TGTGCCGGCAGCCAAGCGACAGGGGGTGCTTATGGCTACACCTTC. Its translation: CAGSQATGGAYGYTF. J is TRBJ1-2 and V is TRBV4-2; 9 nucleotides agree with TRBD1. The CDR3 contains 15 residues. Germline V gives CDR1 LGHNA, CDR2 YNFKEQ.

A remark on this clonotype: One end of the junction does not line up with germline, which may come from a read error. J is TRBJ1-1 and V is TRBV12-5, with 8 nucleotides matching TRBD1. This CDR3 region has 14 residues. The germline V gene encodes CDR1 LGHNT and CDR2 FRNRAP. The CDR3: CASAPTGENTEAYF. The CDR3 DNA sequence: TGTGCTAGTGCCCCGACAGGGGAGAACACTGAAGCTTACTTT.

V and J are TRBV11-2 and TRBJ2-2, with D possibly called TRBD1 or TRBD2 (5 bases each). The V gene's germline CDR1 is SGHAT and CDR2 FQNNGV. This CDR3 spans 14 amino acids. The V end lost 3 bases, the J end lost 4 bases, and 9 bases lay between the germline ends. This CDR3 reads CASSFRDVTGELFF. As DNA, the CDR3 is TGTGCCAGCAGCTTCCGGGACGTCACCGGGGAGCTGTTTTTT.

This clonotype was seen a few times. This chain links TRBV4-1 with TRBJ1-1; D not certain. Germline CDR1 and CDR2: MGHRA and YSYEKL. The CDR3 has 13 residues. Trimming took 6 bases from V and 4 from J, leaving 12 bases between them. Here the CDR3 DNA reads TGCGCCAGCAGGTTAGGGAGAGTCACTGAAGCTTTCTTT. Its translation: CASRLGRVTEAFF.

The CDR3 nucleotides are TGTGCCAGCAGCCAAGGACTACCTAAGCAGTACTTC. Its protein is CASSQGLPKQYF. The chain uses TRBV3-1 and TRBJ2-4, with a tentative D call TRBD2 (5 bases). The V gene's germline CDR1 is LGHDT and CDR2 YNNKEL (reference sequence). Trimming left V 1 base short and J 13 bases short, with 11 bases between. There are 12 residues in the CDR3.

Ten or more counts support this clonotype. V is TRBV5-1 and J is TRBJ2-3; D is possibly TRBD2 (6 bases). Germline values: CDR1 SGHRS, CDR2 YFSETQ. The CDR3 spans 16 residues. The germline V and J ends were trimmed by 4 bases and 0 bases, with 15 bases remaining between them. The CDR3 region is CASSRGLETSTDTQYF. DNA for the CDR3: TGCGCCAGCAGCCGGGGACTCGAGACTAGCACAGATACGCAGTATTTT.

There are a few counts of this clonotype. This chain connects TRBV4-2 to TRBJ2-3; 7 bases map to TRBD2. V was pared by 1 base and J by 0 bases, with 7 bases of the junction left unmatched. The CDR3 has 17 residues. The germline V gene encodes CDR1 LGHNA and CDR2 YNFKEQ. DNA of the CDR3: TGTGCCAGCAGCCAAGGACTAGCAGAAACTAGCACAGATACGCAGTATTTT. It is translated as CASSQGLAETSTDTQYF.

The chain recombines TRBV6-1 with TRBJ1-5; 9 bases align to TRBD1. The CDR3 runs 16 residues. The J segment lost 4 bases and the V segment lost 4 bases, leaving 8 bases of the junction unmatched. Germline assignment: CDR1 MNHNS and CDR2 SASEGT. CDR3 DNA sequence: TGTGCCAGCAGTGGACAGGGGGGGATAATGAATCAGCCCCAGCATTTT. Residues: CASSGQGGIMNQPQHF.

The chain joins TRBV28 to TRBJ2-3, with 11 bases lining up with TRBD1. The germline V gene encodes CDR1 MDHEN and CDR2 SYDVKM. J was trimmed by 3 bases and V by 7 bases; bases with no gene match: 3. CDR3 length: 14 amino acids. As DNA, the CDR3 is TGTGCCAGCACCTGGGACAGGGGGACAGATACGCAGTATTTT. Its protein is CASTWDRGTDTQYF. Drawing the rest from reference TRBV28 and TRBJ2-3, the complete variable domain is DVKVTQSSRYLVKRTGEKVFLECVQDMDHENMFWYRQDPGLGLRLIYFSYDVKMKEKGDIPEGYSVSREKKERFSLILESASTNQTSMYLCASTWDRGTDTQYFGPGTRLTVL.

Ten or more counts support this clonotype. This chain joins TRBV6-6 and TRBJ2-7; 7 bases map to TRBD1. The CDR3 length is 13 residues. CDR1 is MNHNY, CDR2 SVGAGI, per germline (reference sequence). The V segment lost 7 bases and the J segment 0 bases; nucleotides outside the gene matches: 3. The CDR3: CASKAGGSYEQYF. For the CDR3, the DNA is TGTGCCAGCAAGGCAGGGGGCTCCTACGAGCAGTACTTC.

At least ten counts were recorded for this clonotype. The rearrangement links TRBV20-1 to TRBJ2-7, with TRBD2 matching 7 bases. Germline V gene lookup returns CDR1 DFQATT and CDR2 SNEGSKA (reference sequence). The J segment lost 3 bases and the V segment lost 5 bases, leaving 4 bases of the junction unmatched. The CDR3 has 12 residues. The CDR3 is CSAPLAVYEQYF. In DNA, the CDR3 is TGCAGTGCTCCTCTAGCGGTCTACGAGCAGTACTTC.

The V call is TRBV28, the J call TRBJ2-4; D possibly uses TRBD1 or TRBD2 (5 bases each). The CDR3 covers 14 residues. V was trimmed by 4 bases and J by 4 bases, leaving 11 bases between them. Germline CDR1 reads MDHEN; CDR2 reads SYDVKM. The DNA for the CDR3 is TGTGCCAGCAGTTCCGCCGGGACGAAAAACATTCAGTACTTC. It codes for CASSSAGTKNIQYF.

This clonotype was found once. CDR3 region: CASSRFRTSGSTDTQYF. CDR3 coding DNA: TGTGCCAGCAGTCGTTTTCGGACTAGCGGGAGCACAGATACGCAGTATTTT. The chain links TRBV6-1 to TRBJ2-3, with 11 nucleotides matching TRBD2. Germline V gives CDR1 MNHNS, CDR2 SASEGT. The CDR3 extends over 17 amino acids. V shed 5 bases and J 0 bases; nucleotides not matched to a gene: 7.

The chain is built from TRBV28 and TRBJ2-7, with a tentative D call TRBD1 (6 bases). The length of the CDR3 is 14 residues. Germline V gene data show CDR1 as MDHEN and CDR2 as SYDVKM. V lost 5 bases to trimming and J lost 7 bases, with 18 bases between them. CDR3 DNA sequence: TGTGCCAGCAGTCCTACAGGGTTAGGGAGAGAGCAGTACTTC. It yields the protein CASSPTGLGREQYF.

This chain uses TRBV5-1 with TRBJ2-7; D gene ambiguous. V was pared by 0 bases and J by 5 bases, with 6 bases between. Germline V gene sequence: CDR1 SGHRS, CDR2 YFSETQ. The CDR3 has 12 amino acids. The CDR3 loop reads CASSLDGDEQYF. The CDR3 nucleotides read TGCGCCAGCAGCTTGGATGGGGACGAGCAGTACTTC.

Details on this clonotype: A read error may account for a junction end that differs from germline. V gene TRBV7-9 combines with J gene TRBJ1-6; D call uncertain. The CDR3 runs to 12 residues. The germline gives CDR1 SEHNR, CDR2 FQNEAQ (reference sequence). The CDR3 region has the DNA TGTGTCAGCAGCTTAGGAAAATCACCCCTCCACTTT. The encoded protein is CVSSLGKSPLHF.

This clonotype was detected a few times. The chain links TRBV28 to TRBJ2-3; D gene uncertain. Deletions cut 6 bases from V and 6 bases from J, with 13 bases between. Looked up from germline, CDR1 is MDHEN and CDR2 is SYDVKM. CDR3 length: 13 amino acids. CDR3 protein: CASRIRLYDTQYF. The DNA of the CDR3 is TGTGCCAGCAGGATTAGATTGTACGATACGCAGTATTTT.

This clonotype was counted a few times. The chain links TRBV4-1 to TRBJ2-3; no definite D call. CDR3 size: 12 residues. Germline V gene data show CDR1 as MGHRA and CDR2 as YSYEKL. V shed 4 bases and J shed 3 bases, with 5 bases lying between them. DNA of the CDR3: TGCGCCAGCAGCCGAGAAACAGATACGCAGTATTTT. It codes for CASSRETDTQYF.

This chain uses TRBV28 with TRBJ2-5; D possibly corresponds to TRBD2 (5 bases). Trimming took 6 bases from V and 3 from J, leaving 17 bases between them. This CDR3 comprises 15 residues. Per the germline V gene, CDR1 is MDHEN and CDR2 is SYDVKM. The CDR3 nucleotides are TGTGCCAGCAGGCTCGGGGTAGGGTGGGAAGAGACCCAGTACTTC. Translation: CASRLGVGWEETQYF.

The chain combines TRBV6-5 with TRBJ1-3, with 9 bases that match TRBD1. The germline V gene encodes CDR1 MNHEY and CDR2 SVGAGI. This CDR3 spans 17 amino acids. After removal of 2 bases from V and 8 bases from J, the junction contained 13 bases not matched to a gene. The CDR3 loop is CASSYEAPTTGGHTIYF. CDR3 in DNA: TGTGCCAGCAGTTACGAAGCACCAACGACAGGGGGGCACACCATATATTTT.

Notes on this clonotype: A much larger clonotype is one base distant, so this may be a read error. The chain is built from TRBV4-2 and TRBJ1-6; D gene unclear. This CDR3 region has 11 residues. Germline V gene data show CDR1 as LGHNA and CDR2 as YNFKEQ. The CDR3 DNA is TGTGCCAGCAGCGAGAATTCACCCCCCCACTTT. This codes for CASSENSPPHF.